The text below deals with one T cell receptor (beta chain). The antigen remains unidentified. This sample was taken from a study of cytomegalovirus exposure and HLA in healthy donors. Study conclusions and caveats: Per a prior analysis, the majority of TCR beta V segments were productive roughly 90% or roughly 30% of the time. Later on, an analysis showed TCR association rates differing by HLA locus, with DRB1 the most and HLA-C the fewest. In a later analysis, TCR beta V- and J-gene trimming showed a link to a missense DCLRE1C variant. Reportedly, diagnosis of cytomegalovirus status by the classifier showed high specificity and sensitivity.

PCR involved 60 Vbeta and 13 Jbeta primers. The assay was immunoSEQ multiplex PCR, and TCRdb's table has in-frame clones only and misses some. Found here are about 200,000 clones, 82% of them singletons; the top ten hold 2.7%. What was sequenced was PBMCs. This TCR was recovered from a woman in her forties in good health and CMV-seronegative.

CDR3 sequence reads: CASTLGDLQETQYF. The CDR3 DNA follows: TGTGCCAGCACCCTAGGGGATCTTCAAGAGACCCAGTACTTC. This sequence joins TRBV6-1 and TRBJ2-5, with D maybe TRBD1 (5 bases). This CDR3 region has 14 residues. CDR1 and CDR2 (germline): MNHNS, SASEGT. V was clipped by 7 bases and J by 2 bases, with 14 bases between them.